This TCR beta chain was documented in a study of T cell repertoires in cytomegalovirus infection. TCRdb analysed the reads with MiXCR anew, one entry per CDR3 protein. The sample holds 150,000 or so distinct CDR3 sequences; 17% are singletons and the top ten take around 19%. There are 13 residues in the CDR3. Trimming left V 3 bases short and J 7 bases short, with 13 bases between. The germline V gene has CDR1 MDHEN and CDR2 SYDVKM. The genes are TRBV28 and TRBJ2-7; D is uncertain. The TCR originated in a human donor in good health (CMV status not recorded). Some clones in this sample may be carry-over from other donors' samples. Sequenced sample: CD8+ T cells from PBMCs. Written as DNA, the CDR3 is TGTGCCAGCAGTTTCCTTGCAGACGGGGAGCAGTACTTC. This sequence encodes CASSFLADGEQYF.